This entry is about one TCR beta chain. The antigen remains unidentified. V gave up 2 bases and J gave up 0 bases, with 11 bases separating them. Germline V gene lookup returns CDR1 SGHRS and CDR2 YFSETQ. The CDR3 contains 15 residues. The sample originates from a study of OX40 agonist ivuxolimab in advanced cancers. Overall study context: As their treatment, patients were administered ivuxolimab, an agonistic anti-OX40 (CD134) antibody. Dose-escalation patients had hepatocellular carcinoma, melanoma, renal cell or head and neck cancer. Study findings and constraints: At 0.1 to 3.0 mg/kg, CD4+ and CD8+ blood T cells expanded clonally by week 6. More expanded clones were found, on average, in CD8+ than in CD4+ T cells.

Method: immunoSEQ multiplex PCR; TCRdb's copy keeps in-frame clones and lacks some. The sample shows about 78,000 clones, 92% of them seen only once. V gene TRBV5-1 combines with J gene TRBJ1-1, with D tentatively TRBD1 (6 bases). This sequence originates from an adult with an advanced solid tumor such as melanoma, head and neck, liver or kidney cancer. The sample was CD4+ or CD8+ T cells sorted from blood, taken in a trial of the OX40 agonist ivuxolimab. The CDR3 loop is CASSFGQNLNTEAFF. The CDR3 nucleotides read TGCGCCAGCAGCTTCGGACAGAACTTGAACACTGAAGCTTTCTTT.